Below are 27 T cell receptor beta chains sequenced from a single sample in a study of Tregs in tolerant kidney transplant recipients. Related graft donors supplied nonmyeloablative bone marrow transplants, and mixed chimerism was transient. The method was immunoSEQ multiplex PCR; TCRdb's version includes in-frame clones alone and lacks a portion of them. The sample totals 20,000 to 30,000 clones. The input for sequencing was CD4+ T cells from blood (PBMCs), taken 6 months after the transplant. The receptor source for this set is a human patient who received a combined kidney and bone marrow transplant. Some T cells may be graft donor cells.

About this clone: The read ends 3 residues shy of where the CDR3 ends; the end is completed using the germline J gene. The J gene is TRBJ2-2, the V gene TRBV7-9; no definite D call. Germline assignment: CDR1 SEHNR and CDR2 FQNEAQ (reference sequence). CDR3 size: 15 residues. Trimming left V 8 bases short and J 0 bases short, with 13 bases between. Incomplete CDR3 DNA: TGTGCCAGCGCGAAAGGGTATGCGAACACCGGGGAG. It is translated as CASAKGYANTGE. In full, the CDR3 reads CASAKGYANTGELFF.

As to this clone: Read sequence stops 3 residues before the CDR3 end, and the germline J gene provides the missing end. The V and J genes are TRBV7-6 and TRBJ1-1; D call uncertain. Trimming left V 0 bases short and J 7 bases short, with 15 bases between. Looked up from germline, CDR1 is SGHVS and CDR2 is FNYEAQ. The CDR3 consists of 15 residues. The CDR3 region is CASSLAPWRQREAFF. CDR3 bases read: TGTGCCAGCAGCTTAGCCCCATGGCGTCAGCGTGAA.

Concerning this clone: The read gets to within 3 residues of the CDR3 end, and the germline J gene fills in the rest. V gene TRBV7-8 combines with J gene TRBJ2-7, with 10 bases lining up with TRBD2. This CDR3 is 15 amino acids long. V lost 3 bases, J lost 2 bases, and 4 bases stayed unmatched. Germline lookup yields CDR1 SGHVS and CDR2 FQNEAQ. The CDR3 reads CASSFSGGFPYEQYF. Incomplete CDR3 DNA: TGTGCCAGCAGCTTTAGCGGGGGGTTCCCCTACGAG.

Of note for this clone: The read ends 3 residues shy of where the CDR3 ends; the end is completed using the germline J gene. The V and J genes are TRBV5-3 and TRBJ1-2; 7 nucleotides agree with TRBD1. TRBV5-3 is placed among ORFs of uncertain function. V trimming: 4 bases; J trimming: 3 bases; junction bases outside the gene matches: 21. This CDR3 is built from 19 residues. The CDR3 bases that were read are TGTGCCAGAAGCCGAGGTAAAGCCCCGACAGGGAATGATGACTATGGC. This codes for CARSRGKAPTGNDDYG. The entire CDR3 protein reads CARSRGKAPTGNDDYGYTF.

To note about this clone: The CDR3 end falls 3 residues outside the read, so it is completed with the germline J gene. The chain links TRBV5-1 to TRBJ1-3, with D possibly TRBD1 on 5 matching bases. CDR1 SGHRS and CDR2 YFSETQ come from the germline V gene. Trimming stripped 4 bases from V and 0 bases from J, with 11 bases between. The CDR3 sequence is 15 residues long. This CDR3 is CASSPGLHSGNTIYF. Incomplete CDR3 DNA: TGCGCCAGCAGCCCGGGACTTCACTCTGGAAACACC.

Details on this clone: The read terminates 3 residues ahead of where the CDR3 ends, so the germline J gene completes it. This chain connects TRBV20-1 to TRBJ2-2, with 11 bases lining up with TRBD1. V shed 1 base and J 6 bases; nucleotides not matched to a gene: 7. Germline lookup yields CDR1 DFQATT and CDR2 SNEGSKA (reference sequence). This CDR3 comprises 16 residues. The sequenced part of the CDR3 DNA is TGCAGTGCTAGAGCCACGGACAGGGGGCGGCCCGGGGAG. This encodes CSARATDRGRPGE. The full CDR3 protein reads CSARATDRGRPGELFF.

Note on this clone: The read terminates 3 residues ahead of where the CDR3 ends, so the germline J gene completes it. The chain links TRBV20-1 to TRBJ2-1, with TRBD2 matching 9 bases. Germline V gives CDR1 DFQATT, CDR2 SNEGSKA (reference sequence). Trimming removed 0 bases from V and 7 bases from J; junction bases left unmatched: 13. This CDR3 is 17 amino acids long. CDR3 sequence reads: CSARERPGLANKNEQFF. The part of the CDR3 DNA that was read is TGCAGTGCTAGAGAGAGGCCGGGACTAGCAAACAAAAATGAG.

Worth noting for this clone: Sequencing ends 3 residues short of the CDR3 end; the germline J gene provides the rest. V and J are TRBV5-1 and TRBJ2-7; 7 bases line up with TRBD2. Trimming cost V 4 bases and J 1 base; bases outside gene matches: 11. Germline V gene data show CDR1 as SGHRS and CDR2 as YFSETQ. The CDR3 runs 16 residues. The sequenced part of the CDR3 DNA is TGCGCCAGCAGCCCGAGGTCTAGCGGATATTCCTACGAG. Its protein product is CASSPRSSGYSYE. From start to end, the CDR3 is CASSPRSSGYSYEQYF.

Details on this clone: Read data end 3 residues before the CDR3 end; the end is taken from the germline J gene. The genes are TRBV7-8 and TRBJ2-7; 12 nucleotides agree with TRBD2. Per germline, CDR1 SGHVS and CDR2 FQNEAQ. The J segment lost 0 bases and the V segment lost 4 bases, leaving 1 base of the junction unmatched. This CDR3 has 15 residues. CDR3 amino acids: CASSSGLAGSYEQYF. The CDR3 DNA, read in part, is TGTGCCAGCAGCTCGGGACTAGCGGGCTCCTACGAG. Variable domain in full (rest from reference TRBV7-8 and TRBJ2-7): GAGVSQSPRYKVAKRGQDVALRCDPISGHVSLFWYQQALGQGPEFLTYFQNEAQLDKSGLPSDRFFAERPEGSVSTLKIQRTQQEDSAVYLCASSSGLAGSYEQYFGPGTRLTVT.

With regard to this clone: The read is 3 residues too short to cover the CDR3 end, so that end is filled in from the germline J gene. The gene calls are TRBV19 and TRBJ1-2; D unclear. The CDR3 extends over 12 amino acids. The germline V and J ends were trimmed by 6 bases and 5 bases, with 10 bases remaining between them. Germline CDR1 is LNHDA and CDR2 is SQIVND (reference sequence). CDR3: CASSEALYGYTF. The CDR3 DNA, read in part, is TGTGCCAGTAGCGAAGCGCTATATGGC.

This clone is classed as medium-sized (0.01 to 0.1%) by frequency. The CDR3 end lies 3 residues beyond the end of the read and is filled in from the germline J gene. This sequence joins TRBV6-2 or TRBV6-3 and TRBJ1-1, with unresolved D. V dropped 6 bases and J dropped 4 bases, with 12 bases sitting between them. CDR3 length: 13 amino acids. Germline values: CDR1 MNHEY, CDR2 SVGEGT. The CDR3 bases that were read are TGTGCCAGCAGGGGGTCGGCGGGCACTGAA. Translation: CASRGSAGTE. The complete CDR3 sequence is CASRGSAGTEAFF.

With regard to this clone: The read comes to an end 3 residues before the CDR3 does, leaving the germline J gene to fill in the end. V and J are TRBV19 and TRBJ1-1; D may be TRBD1 (5 bases). The germline CDR1 and CDR2 sequences are LNHDA and SQIVND (reference sequence). V was trimmed by 1 base and J by 5 bases, leaving 8 bases between them. The CDR3 contains 13 residues. CDR3 bases read: TGTGCCAGTAGTATAGTGGAGGGGACTGAA. Residues: CASSIVEGTE. The full-length CDR3 reads as CASSIVEGTEAFF. Full variable domain (outside the CDR3, taken from reference TRBV19 and TRBJ1-1): DGGITQSPKYLFRKEGQNVTLSCEQNLNHDAMYWYRQDPGQGLRLIYYSQIVNDFQKGDIAEGYSVSREKKESFPLTVTSAQKNPTAFYLCASSIVEGTEAFFGQGTRLTVV.

With regard to this clone: The read ends 3 residues early relative to the CDR3; the germline J gene fills the gap. The V and J genes are TRBV30 and TRBJ1-2; D is ambiguous. This CDR3 contains 16 residues. CDR1 and CDR2 from the germline V gene are GTSNPN and SVGIG (reference sequence). This chain's CDR3 is CASPRENTPSGSGYTF. Partial CDR3 DNA: TGTGCCTCCCCCCGAGAGAACACACCCTCGGGGAGCGGC.

With respect to this clone: The sequenced fragment ends 3 residues before the CDR3 boundary, so the rest is inferred from the germline J gene. The gene calls are TRBV10-3 and TRBJ2-7; tentatively, D is TRBD1 (7 bases). Trimming left V 7 bases short and J 4 bases short, with 14 bases between. The germline gives CDR1 ENHRY, CDR2 SYGVKD. This CDR3 comprises 13 residues. CDR3 residues: CAIMGGQKYEQYF. The sequenced part of the CDR3 DNA is TGTGCCATCATGGGGGGACAGAAATACGAG.

As for this clone: Read coverage stops 3 residues before the CDR3 terminus; the germline J gene supplies the remainder. V and J are TRBV5-1 and TRBJ2-3; TRBD1 matches at 10 bases. Germline CDR1 SGHRS, CDR2 YFSETQ. J lost 2 bases, V lost 0 bases, and 6 bases had no gene match. The CDR3 contains 17 residues. The CDR3: CASSLALGTGVTDTQYF. The sequenced CDR3 bases are TGCGCCAGCAGCTTGGCACTCGGGACAGGGGTCACAGATACG.

Concerning this clone: The read ends 3 residues early relative to the CDR3; the germline J gene fills the gap. The chain recombines TRBV5-1 with TRBJ1-2; 8 nucleotides agree with TRBD1. With V trimmed by 4 bases and J by 2 bases, 4 bases remained unmatched. The CDR3 is 14 residues long. Germline values: CDR1 SGHRS, CDR2 YFSETQ. Partial CDR3 DNA: TGCGCCAGCAGCGGGACAGGAGGGAACTATGGC. Translated: CASSGTGGNYG. In full, the CDR3 reads CASSGTGGNYGYTF.

Points on this clone: The sequence runs out 3 residues before the end of the CDR3; the remainder is reconstructed from the germline J gene. The rearrangement joins TRBV7-8 to TRBJ1-2; possibly TRBD1 for D (5 bases). Germline lookup yields CDR1 SGHVS and CDR2 FQNEAQ. The CDR3 sequence is 14 residues long. The ends were cut back, 2 bases at V and 3 bases at J, with 10 bases in the middle. CDR3 in amino acids: CASSLLGRDYGYTF. CDR3 DNA (partial): TGTGCCAGCAGCTTACTGGGCAGGGACTATGGC.

In the case of this clone: With the read ending 3 residues before the CDR3 end, the germline J gene is used to fill in that end. The rearrangement links TRBV5-1 to TRBJ2-2; 8 bases align to TRBD2. CDR3 length: 15 amino acids. Germline V gene sequence: CDR1 SGHRS, CDR2 YFSETQ. J gave up 6 bases and V 1 base, and 5 bases lay outside the gene matches. CDR3 loop: CASSLRGGFAGELFF. The part of the CDR3 DNA that was read is TGCGCCAGCAGCTTGCGCGGGGGGTTCGCCGGGGAG.

A word on this clone: The read ends 3 residues early relative to the CDR3; the germline J gene fills the gap. The chain combines TRBV10-3 with TRBJ1-4, with 7 bases aligning to TRBD1. The CDR3 contains 16 residues. Germline CDR1 is ENHRY and CDR2 is SYGVKD. V dropped 5 bases and J dropped 0; count of bases not matched to a gene: 6. CDR3 bases read: TGTGCCATCAGTCCGGGACAGACCGCAACTAATGAAAAA. Its protein is CAISPGQTATNEK. The entire CDR3 sequence reads CAISPGQTATNEKLFF.

The CDR3 here is CASSQNRYEQYF. CDR3 DNA (partial): TGTGCCAGCAGCCAGAACAGGTACGAG. The chain has TRBV7-2 and TRBJ2-7; the D gene is possibly TRBD1 (5 bases). Sequencing ends 3 residues short of the CDR3 end; the germline J gene provides the rest. The CDR3 covers 12 residues. Trimming pared 5 bases from V and 4 bases from J, leaving 9 bases between. The germline V gene encodes CDR1 SGHTA and CDR2 FQGNSA.

As concerns this clone: The missing CDR3 end, 3 residues past where the read stops, is filled in from the germline J gene. This chain joins TRBV6-2 or TRBV6-3 and TRBJ1-1; the D is unclear. CDR3 length equals 17 residues. Trimming left V 2 bases short and J 5 bases short, with 21 bases between. Germline V lookup: CDR1 MNHEY, CDR2 SVGEGT. The sequenced CDR3 bases are TGTGCCAGCAGTTACGGAGTAGGGCGGGGTAGGAGAACTGAA. Its protein is CASSYGVGRGRRTE. The entire CDR3 reads CASSYGVGRGRRTEAFF.

Its frequency marks this clone as medium-sized (0.01 to 0.1%). From the germline J gene comes the end of the CDR3, since the read stops 3 residues before it. V is TRBV2 and J is TRBJ1-3; perhaps TRBD1 as D (5 bases). The germline V gene has CDR1 SNHLY and CDR2 FYNNEI. V lost 1 base to trimming and J lost 2 bases, with 6 bases between them. CDR3 length: 14 residues. Incomplete CDR3 DNA: TGTGCCAGCAGTGAAGTCAGGGCTGGAAACACC. Translated: CASSEVRAGNT. The entire CDR3 sequence reads CASSEVRAGNTIYF.

Turning to this clone: The DNA ends 3 residues before the CDR3 does, and the rest of the CDR3 is filled in from the germline J gene. The chain has TRBV29-1 and TRBJ2-1, with D perhaps assigned TRBD1 or TRBD2 (5 bases each). Germline V gene sequence: CDR1 SQVTM, CDR2 ANQGSEA. V dropped 1 base and J dropped 8 bases, with 12 bases sitting between them. This CDR3 contains 13 residues. CDR3 bases read: TGCAGCGTTGAAGGCGAGGGGTTGGATGAG. This sequence encodes CSVEGEGLDE. In full, the CDR3 reads CSVEGEGLDEQFF.

For this clone: The read terminates 3 residues before the CDR3 end, so the remaining end is supplied by the germline J gene. V usage is TRBV7-8 and J usage is TRBJ1-1; D might be TRBD1 (6 bases). The CDR3 totals 16 residues. Germline V lookup: CDR1 SGHVS, CDR2 FQNEAQ. Trimming cost V 3 bases and J 0 bases, with 14 bases left between them. Incomplete CDR3 DNA: TGTGCCAGCAGCTTGGGCAGGGGACGGATGAACACTGAA. Translation gives CASSLGRGRMNTE. The whole CDR3 protein is CASSLGRGRMNTEAFF.

Points on this clone: Read sequence stops 3 residues before the CDR3 end, and the germline J gene provides the missing end. The rearrangement joins TRBV20-1 to TRBJ1-1, with D tentatively TRBD1 (5 bases). Germline-derived CDR1 and CDR2 are DFQATT and SNEGSKA (reference sequence). CDR3 length: 13 residues. V shed 6 bases and J shed 4 bases, with 15 bases lying between them. CDR3 DNA (partial): TGCAGTGCGCGATGGGGGACTTCCACTGAA. Its protein is CSARWGTSTE. From start to end, the CDR3 is CSARWGTSTEAFF.

Of note for this clone: The read ends 3 residues shy of where the CDR3 ends; the end is completed using the germline J gene. The chain is built from TRBV5-1 and TRBJ2-7; TRBD2 is a possible D gene (5 bases). CDR1 and CDR2 (germline): SGHRS, YFSETQ. The CDR3 has 13 residues. The V end was cut by 4 bases, the J end by 3 bases, with 11 bases between. CDR3 DNA (partial): TGCGCCAGCAGCAGCGGACGGCACTACGAG. Translation: CASSSGRHYE. The entire CDR3 reads CASSSGRHYEQYF. Filled out from reference TRBV5-1 and TRBJ2-7, the complete variable domain reads KAGVTQTPRYLIKTRGQQVTLSCSPISGHRSVSWYQQTPGQGLQFLFEYFSETQRNKGNFPGRFSGRQFSNSRSEMNVSTLELGDSALYLCASSSGRHYEQYFGPGTRLTVT.

Worth noting for this clone: The DNA ends 3 residues before the CDR3 does, and the rest of the CDR3 is filled in from the germline J gene. The chain joins TRBV29-1 to TRBJ2-3; D possibly corresponds to TRBD2 (6 bases). Per the germline V gene, CDR1 is SQVTM and CDR2 is ANQGSEA. V gave up 5 bases and J gave up 0 bases, with 21 bases separating them. The CDR3 spans 17 residues. CDR3 residues: CSVFGLTRDSSTDTQYF. Partial CDR3 DNA: TGCAGCGTTTTCGGGCTAACGCGGGACTCTAGCACAGATACG.